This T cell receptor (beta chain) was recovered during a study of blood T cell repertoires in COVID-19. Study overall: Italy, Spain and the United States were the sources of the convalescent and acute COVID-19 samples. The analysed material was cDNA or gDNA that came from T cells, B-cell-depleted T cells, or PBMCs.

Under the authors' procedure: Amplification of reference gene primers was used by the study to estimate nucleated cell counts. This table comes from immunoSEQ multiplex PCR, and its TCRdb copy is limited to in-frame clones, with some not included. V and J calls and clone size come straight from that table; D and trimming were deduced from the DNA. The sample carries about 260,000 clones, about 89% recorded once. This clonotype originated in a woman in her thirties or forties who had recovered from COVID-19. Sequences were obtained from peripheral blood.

The DNA of the CDR3 is TGTGCCAGCACCAAACTAGCGGGGGACGGCGAGCAGTACTTC. Translating gives CASTKLAGDGEQYF. The gene calls are TRBV6-5 and TRBJ2-7; 11 bases line up with TRBD2. The CDR3 contains 14 residues. Looked up from germline, CDR1 is MNHEY and CDR2 is SVGAGI. V shed 7 bases, J shed 6 bases, and the junction held 8 bases outside the gene matches.